This passage covers 21 T cell receptor beta chains from one sample sequenced in a study of blood T cells in healthy people across ages. PCR was performed a second time for about 7 to 11 cycles using a sample-barcoded 5' primer and a J-beta primer mix. TCRdb recomputed calls from the 5' RACE reads with MiXCR, one row per CDR3 protein. The sample contains roughly 1,700,000 distinct CDR3 sequences, under 30% of which appear only once. What was sequenced was blood. The source of these receptors is a woman under 40 in good health.

In its sample, this clonotype was seen a few times. The V gene is TRBV12-3 or TRBV12-4, the J gene TRBJ1-5; a possible D gene is TRBD1 (6 bases). This CDR3 has 13 amino acids. Trimming pared 8 bases from V and 4 bases from J, leaving 12 bases between. Written as DNA, the CDR3 is TGTGCCAGCGCCCTTAGGGGGAATCAGCCCCAGCATTTT. It specifies CASALRGNQPQHF.

This clonotype was seen a few times. The chain carries TRBV10-3 and TRBJ2-1; tentatively, D is TRBD2 (6 bases). V was cut by 6 bases and J by 5 bases, with 11 bases left in between. Germline V lookup: CDR1 ENHRY, CDR2 SYGVKD. CDR3 length equals 13 residues. The CDR3 region has the DNA TGTGCCATCAGGGAGACTAGTCACAATGAGCAGTTCTTC. This translates into CAIRETSHNEQFF.

In its sample, this clonotype was seen a few times. J is TRBJ2-3 and V is TRBV24-1; perhaps TRBD1 as D (6 bases). This CDR3 is built from 11 residues. Germline V gene data show CDR1 as KGHDR and CDR2 as SFDVKD. Trimming left V 5 bases short and J 12 bases short, with 11 bases between. The DNA of the CDR3 is TGTGCCACCAGTGTAACAGGGATTCAGTATTTT. It codes for CATSVTGIQYF.

This clonotype was detected only a few times. The V call is TRBV20-1, the J call TRBJ2-1, with 10 bases lining up with TRBD2. This CDR3 has 14 amino acids. Germline CDR1 is DFQATT and CDR2 is SNEGSKA (reference sequence). V was pared by 5 bases and J by 4 bases, with 5 bases of the junction left unmatched. This CDR3 is CSAHTSGNYNEQFF. As DNA, the CDR3 is TGCAGTGCTCATACTAGCGGGAATTACAATGAGCAGTTCTTC.

The rearrangement uses TRBV30 and TRBJ2-1, with D perhaps TRBD2 (5 bases). Trimming removed 2 bases from V and 0 bases from J, with 8 bases in between. The CDR3 spans 14 residues. From germline, CDR1 is GTSNPN and CDR2 SVGIG (reference sequence). The CDR3 sequence is CAWSRGRSYNEQFF. For the CDR3, the DNA is TGTGCCTGGAGTCGAGGGCGCTCCTACAATGAGCAGTTCTTC.

The chain uses TRBV27 and TRBJ2-7, with 9 bases fitting TRBD2. The CDR3 spans 13 residues. Germline V lookup: CDR1 MNHEY, CDR2 SMNVEV (reference sequence). The junction had 4 bases not matched to a gene; V was cut back by 8 bases and J by 2 bases. Here the CDR3 reads CASASGDTYEQYF. CDR3 coding DNA: TGTGCCAGCGCTAGCGGGGATACCTACGAGCAGTACTTC.

DNA of the CDR3: TGTGCCAGCAGCGAACGGAACATCCCCTACGAGCAGTACTTC. This sequence encodes CASSERNIPYEQYF. The chain couples TRBV7-9 to TRBJ2-7; D gene uncertain. The V gene lost 5 bases and the J gene lost 2 bases, with 13 bases spanning the gap. CDR3 length: 14 amino acids. CDR1 SEHNR and CDR2 FQNEAQ come from the germline V gene (reference sequence).

CDR3 region: CASSLAAGGPTYEQYF. In DNA, the CDR3 is TGCGCCAGCAGCTTGGCAGCGGGGGGCCCGACCTACGAGCAGTACTTC. The chain combines TRBV5-1 with TRBJ2-7, with 9 nucleotides matching TRBD2. The CDR3 is 16 residues long. The V gene end was trimmed by 0 bases and the J gene end by 2 bases; junction bases not matched to a gene: 6. Germline V gene data show CDR1 as SGHRS and CDR2 as YFSETQ.

The chain carries TRBV7-2 and TRBJ2-1; 13 bases align to TRBD2. V lost 5 bases to trimming and J lost 8 bases; unmatched junction nucleotides: 6. The CDR3 is made up of 15 amino acids. The germline CDR1 and CDR2 sequences are SGHTA and FQGNSA. CDR3 loop: CASSRTSGSCDEQFF. CDR3 in DNA: TGTGCCAGCAGCCGGACTAGCGGGAGTTGCGATGAGCAGTTCTTC.

The CDR3 region has the DNA TGTGCCAGCGAGGGTGTGGAAACAGATACGCAGTATTTT. This encodes CASEGVETDTQYF. The chain links TRBV11-2 to TRBJ2-3, with D perhaps matching TRBD2 (5 bases). V dropped 8 bases and J dropped 3 bases, with 12 bases sitting between them. Looked up from germline, CDR1 is SGHAT and CDR2 is FQNNGV. CDR3 length: 13 residues. The variable domain in full, completed from reference TRBV11-2 and TRBJ2-3, reads EAGVAQSPRYKIIEKRQSVAFWCNPISGHATLYWYQQILGQGPKLLIQFQNNGVVDDSQLPKDRFSAERLKGVDSTLKIQPAKLEDSAVYLCASEGVETDTQYFGPGTRLTVL.

This clonotype was found many times. The V and J genes are TRBV7-6 and TRBJ2-5; TRBD2 is a possible D gene (5 bases). The CDR3 extends over 12 amino acids. The germline CDR1 and CDR2 sequences are SGHVS and FNYEAQ. V was trimmed by 5 bases and J by 5 bases, leaving 9 bases between them. The DNA of the CDR3 is TGTGCCAGCAGCCCCACTAGTGAGACCCAGTACTTC. This encodes CASSPTSETQYF. Looking up the rest from reference TRBV7-6 and TRBJ2-5 gives the full variable domain: GAGVSQSPRYKVTKRGQDVALRCDPISGHVSLYWYRQALGQGPEFLTYFNYEAQQDKSGLPNDRFSAERPEGSISTLTIQRTEQRDSAMYRCASSPTSETQYFGPGTRLLVL.

This clonotype was seen a handful of times. V gene TRBV7-9 combines with J gene TRBJ1-1, with D possibly matching TRBD1 (5 bases). The CDR3 length is 13 residues. The V end was cut by 2 bases, the J end by 8 bases, with 12 bases between. CDR1 SEHNR and CDR2 FQNEAQ come from the germline V gene (reference sequence). The CDR3 DNA sequence: TGTGCCAGCAGCTTACCCGGGGGAAGGGAAGCTTTCTTT. This gives the protein CASSLPGGREAFF.

Note on this clonotype: Its ends do not fully match the called genes, so a read error is possible. The chain joins TRBV10-3 to TRBJ2-3, with a possible D match to TRBD2 (8 bases). CDR1 and CDR2 from the germline V gene are ENHRY and SYGVKD. This CDR3 contains 15 residues. The CDR3 loop is CAISEIKRGTDAQYF. DNA of the CDR3: TGTGCCATCAGTGAGATCAAGCGGGGGACAGATGCGCAGTATTTT.

In this sample, this clonotype turned up once. A much larger clone lies one base from this, so it may be a read error. Here the CDR3 omits its conserved ending phenylalanine or tryptophan, so a read error is the likely source. The CDR3 region is CSIGGSTYEQYC. The CDR3 region has the DNA TGCAGCATCGGCGGCAGTACCTACGAGCAGTACTGC. The chain employs TRBV29-1 and TRBJ2-7; D not certain. The germline gives CDR1 SQVTM, CDR2 ANQGSEA. V dropped 8 bases and J dropped 2 bases, with 13 bases sitting between them. The CDR3 extends over 12 amino acids.

This clonotype was seen more than once but under ten times. This chain joins TRBV20-1 and TRBJ1-1, with 7 bases identical to TRBD1. The CDR3 is 12 amino acids. In germline, CDR1 is DFQATT, CDR2 SNEGSKA (reference sequence). V shed 7 bases, J shed 5 bases, and the junction held 7 bases outside the gene matches. The CDR3, as DNA: TGCAGTGTTGACAGGGCCGGGACTGAAGCTTTCTTT. It encodes CSVDRAGTEAFF.

This clonotype was observed a handful of times. The rearrangement uses TRBV5-1 and TRBJ2-5; D remains unclear. Trimming left V 4 bases short and J 5 bases short, with 12 bases between. Looked up from germline, CDR1 is SGHRS and CDR2 is YFSETQ. The CDR3 runs 13 residues. CDR3 amino acids: CASSENVGETQYF. The CDR3 DNA is TGCGCCAGCAGCGAGAACGTAGGGGAGACCCAGTACTTC.

The table lists this clonotype with a few counts. This chain links TRBV20-1 with TRBJ1-3; perhaps TRBD1 as D (5 bases). V was pared by 0 bases and J by 0 bases, with 21 bases between. The CDR3 is made up of 19 amino acids. From germline, CDR1 is DFQATT and CDR2 SNEGSKA (reference sequence). The CDR3 bases are TGCAGTGCTAGAGATCCGGGTTACCGGGACGGAAGCTCTGGAAACACCATATATTTT. It yields the protein CSARDPGYRDGSSGNTIYF.

The CDR3 here is CSVSPSLAAFYNEQYF. For the CDR3, the DNA is TGCAGCGTTTCCCCCTCGCTAGCAGCCTTCTACAATGAGCAGTACTTC. This sequence joins TRBV29-1 and TRBJ2-4; possible D gene TRBD2, 5 bases. In germline, CDR1 is SQVTM, CDR2 ANQGSEA. The V gene lost 5 bases and the J gene lost 13 bases, with 30 bases spanning the gap. This CDR3 comprises 16 residues.

The chain is built from TRBV5-5 and TRBJ1-2, with D unclear. The CDR3 loop spans 13 amino acids. The germline CDR1 and CDR2 sequences are SGHKS and YYEKEE (reference sequence). Trimming removed 4 bases at V and 4 bases at J, with 11 bases between. In nucleotides, the CDR3 is TGTGCCAGCAGCAACGGACGGTTCTATGGCTACACCTTC. This encodes CASSNGRFYGYTF.

The chain couples TRBV15 to TRBJ2-1, with D hard to call. Trimming pared 5 bases from V and 7 bases from J, leaving 9 bases between. The CDR3 spans 12 residues. CDR1 and CDR2 from the germline V gene are LNHNV and YYDKDF (reference sequence). The CDR3 spells CATSADRNEQFF. DNA of the CDR3: TGTGCCACCAGCGCCGACCGAAATGAGCAGTTCTTC.

Note on this clonotype: A much larger clone differs by one base, so this may be a read error. This chain links TRBV6-5 with TRBJ2-4, with D tentatively TRBD2 (5 bases). The J call may be faulty, since TRBJ2-7 better matches the DNA end. CDR1 is MNHEY, CDR2 SVGAGI, per germline. The CDR3 runs to 13 residues. CDR3: CASNLDSRGEQYF. DNA for the CDR3: TGTGCCAGCAATTTAGACTCTCGGGGCGAGCAGTACTTC.